A single sample gave rise to the 29 T cell receptor beta chains below, sequenced in a study of blood T cells in healthy people across ages. A second about 7 to 11 cycle PCR used barcoded and J-beta primers. MiXCR, run by TCRdb on the 5' RACE reads, gives a single entry per CDR3 protein. The table records 550,000 to 800,000 distinct CDR3 sequences, roughly 21% of them present only once. Material for sequencing was blood. The receptors shown here come from a man between 70 and 80 years old in good health.

This clonotype was detected only a few times. The chain employs TRBV27 and TRBJ2-1; D is ambiguous. CDR1 MNHEY and CDR2 SMNVEV come from the germline V gene (reference sequence). Between the trimmed V and J ends, which lost 0 bases and 6 bases, there was a span of 6 bases. This CDR3 is built from 13 residues. CDR3 sequence reads: CASSLSNGNEQFF. The CDR3 nucleotides read TGTGCCAGCAGTTTATCCAACGGCAATGAGCAGTTCTTC.

CDR3 DNA: TGCGCCAGCAGTGGCCTAGGAGCGACCGAAGAGACCCAGTACTTC. Its protein is CASSGLGATEETQYF. This chain joins TRBV10-1 and TRBJ2-5, with D unresolved. In germline, CDR1 is WNHNN, CDR2 SYGVQD (reference sequence). V was trimmed by 4 bases and J by 3 bases, leaving 15 bases between them. This CDR3 region has 15 residues.

The rearrangement joins TRBV12-3 or TRBV12-4 to TRBJ2-7; 7 nucleotides match TRBD1. The CDR3 sequence is 15 residues long. V was pared by 2 bases and J by 0 bases, with 4 bases of the junction left unmatched. The CDR3 loop reads CASSLSGTVSYEQYF. CDR3 in DNA: TGTGCCAGCAGTTTATCTGGGACAGTCTCCTACGAGCAGTACTTC.

The rearrangement links TRBV3-1 to TRBJ2-5, with 11 bases identical to TRBD2. The better agreement between TRBJ2-1 and the DNA end casts doubt on the J call. The CDR3 runs 17 residues. Per the germline V gene, CDR1 is LGHDT and CDR2 is YNNKEL (reference sequence). CDR3 protein: CASSRTEGTSGHNEQFF. In DNA form, the CDR3 reads TGTGCCAGCAGTCGGACTGAGGGGACTAGCGGCCACAATGAGCAGTTCTTC.

The chain has TRBV20-1 and TRBJ1-2, with TRBD1 matching 7 bases. The CDR3 extends over 15 amino acids. V shed 1 base, J shed 2 bases, and the junction held 7 bases outside the gene matches. CDR1 and CDR2 from the germline V gene are DFQATT and SNEGSKA (reference sequence). The CDR3 region is CSARASDRANYGYTF. Here the CDR3 DNA reads TGCAGTGCTAGAGCCTCCGACAGGGCAAACTATGGCTACACCTTC.

By share, this clonotype ranks as medium-sized. The junction departs from germline at one end; a sequencing error may be responsible. The chain couples TRBV7-7 to TRBJ2-7, with no clear D. The germline V gene encodes CDR1 SSHAT and CDR2 FNYEAQ (reference sequence). This CDR3 has 15 residues. CDR3 coding DNA: TGTGCTAGCAGCCCGTTAGACCGTAACTCCTACGAGCAGTACTTC. It yields the protein CASSPLDRNSYEQYF.

The genes are TRBV7-8 and TRBJ2-7; TRBD2 is a possible D gene (6 bases). The CDR3 spans 13 residues. Germline V gives CDR1 SGHVS, CDR2 FQNEAQ. Between the trimmed V and J ends, which lost 1 base and 8 bases, there was a span of 12 bases. The CDR3 sequence is CASSLVSRDKQYF. For the CDR3, the DNA is TGTGCCAGCAGCTTAGTCTCGCGGGATAAGCAGTACTTC.

This clonotype has just a few counts. This chain connects TRBV7-6 to TRBJ1-6; tentatively, D is TRBD1 (5 bases). CDR1 is SGHVS and CDR2 is FNYEAQ in the germline V gene. Trimming shortened V by 5 bases and J by 2 bases, and 19 bases separated the two germline ends. There are 18 residues in the CDR3. This CDR3 is CASSLDPPTATYNSPLHF. DNA for the CDR3: TGTGCCAGCAGCCTGGACCCCCCGACAGCTACCTATAATTCACCCCTCCACTTT.

This clonotype was counted a few times. The rearrangement links TRBV7-8 to TRBJ2-7, with D maybe TRBD2 (6 bases). The germline V and J ends were trimmed by 2 bases and 4 bases, with 12 bases remaining between them. The germline CDR1 and CDR2 sequences are SGHVS and FQNEAQ. The CDR3 runs 14 residues. This CDR3 reads CASSLPGRRYEQYF. The DNA of the CDR3 is TGTGCCAGCAGCTTACCAGGGAGGCGGTACGAGCAGTACTTC.

This clonotype was counted only a few times. The chain links TRBV29-1 to TRBJ2-1; 12 bases map to TRBD2. Germline V gene lookup returns CDR1 SQVTM and CDR2 ANQGSEA. J lost 2 bases, V lost 7 bases, and 3 bases had no gene match. The CDR3 has 14 residues. CDR3 amino acids: CSAWTSGAYNEQFF. The CDR3 DNA follows: TGCAGCGCTTGGACTAGCGGGGCCTACAATGAGCAGTTCTTC.

This clonotype is a singleton in its sample. The chain employs TRBV4-3 and TRBJ2-3, with D maybe TRBD2 (5 bases). Germline assignment: CDR1 LGHNA and CDR2 YSLEER. The V gene lost 3 bases and the J gene lost 0 bases, with 10 bases spanning the gap. This CDR3 has 15 residues. The CDR3 coding sequence is TGCGCCAGCAGCCATGGCGGGTCTAGCACAGATACGCAGTATTTT. This gives the protein CASSHGGSSTDTQYF.

V is TRBV7-2 and J is TRBJ2-7; TRBD1 might be the D (5 bases). With 5 bases removed from V and 5 bases from J, the gap between germline ends came to 16 bases. Germline CDR1 reads SGHTA; CDR2 reads FQGNSA. The CDR3 runs to 14 residues. Here the CDR3 DNA reads TGTGCCAGCAGCCGAACCGACAGTTCCCACGAGCAGTACTTC. This encodes CASSRTDSSHEQYF.

The chain is built from TRBV5-1 and TRBJ2-2, with 10 bases aligning to TRBD1. Trimming took 2 bases from V and 6 from J; bases not matched to a gene: 4. The CDR3 is 15 amino acids. In germline, CDR1 is SGHRS, CDR2 YFSETQ. The CDR3 loop is CASSFRQGAAGELFF. CDR3 in DNA: TGCGCCAGCAGCTTCCGACAGGGGGCTGCCGGGGAGCTGTTTTTT.

This clonotype was counted ten times or more. The V gene is TRBV5-1, the J gene TRBJ2-1; 11 bases agree with TRBD2. The germline gives CDR1 SGHRS, CDR2 YFSETQ. V lost 0 bases, J lost 4 bases, and 3 bases stayed unmatched. This CDR3 spans 16 amino acids. The CDR3 sequence: CASSLGGTSGYNEQFF. The CDR3 bases are TGCGCCAGCAGCTTGGGTGGGACTAGCGGATACAATGAGCAGTTCTTC.

The chain joins TRBV9 to TRBJ2-1; D might be TRBD2 (6 bases). Trimming cost V 2 bases and J 7 bases, with 19 bases left between them. Germline CDR1 reads SGDLS; CDR2 reads YYNGEE. The length of the CDR3 is 16 residues. Written as DNA, the CDR3 is TGTGCCAGCAGCGTGCCCCCTCCGGGAGCAGGTAATGAGCAGTTCTTC. Translated, it gives CASSVPPPGAGNEQFF.

In this sample, this clonotype turned up a few times. This chain links TRBV12-3 or TRBV12-4 with TRBJ2-2, with 12 bases lining up with TRBD2. The CDR3 length is 14 residues. V lost 8 bases to trimming and J lost 8 bases; unmatched junction nucleotides: 6. CDR3 sequence: CASARLAGAGELFF. The CDR3 DNA reads as TGTGCCAGCGCCCGACTAGCGGGAGCTGGGGAGCTGTTTTTT.

V is TRBV7-8 and J is TRBJ2-7; 14 bases line up with TRBD2. J was trimmed by 11 bases and V by 3 bases; bases with no gene match: 12. CDR3 length: 16 amino acids. CDR1 is SGHVS and CDR2 is FQNEAQ in the germline V gene. CDR3 DNA: TGTGCCAGCAGCTTCCAGACTAGCGGGAGGGCCCAAGCTGAGTACTTC. Residues: CASSFQTSGRAQAEYF.

The CDR3 protein is CASRSSPGEKLFF. The CDR3 DNA sequence: TGTGCCAGCAGGTCATCCCCCGGTGAAAAACTGTTTTTT. V is TRBV12-3 or TRBV12-4 and J is TRBJ1-4, with unresolved D. The CDR3 is 13 amino acids. Deletions cut 6 bases from V and 7 bases from J, with 12 bases between.

This clonotype was counted many times. The rearrangement uses TRBV5-1 and TRBJ2-5, with D possibly being TRBD2 (6 bases). The V end lost 7 bases, the J end lost 2 bases, and 12 bases lay between the germline ends. CDR3 length: 13 amino acids. The germline V gene encodes CDR1 SGHRS and CDR2 YFSETQ. In DNA form, the CDR3 reads TGCGCCAGCGACGGAGGGAGTCAAGAGACCCAGTACTTC. Translated, it gives CASDGGSQETQYF. The whole variable domain, remainder taken from reference TRBV5-1 and TRBJ2-5, is KAGVTQTPRYLIKTRGQQVTLSCSPISGHRSVSWYQQTPGQGLQFLFEYFSETQRNKGNFPGRFSGRQFSNSRSEMNVSTLELGDSALYLCASDGGSQETQYFGPGTRLLVL.

The rearrangement joins TRBV5-6 to TRBJ2-5; 12 nucleotides align to TRBD2. V trimming: 5 bases; J trimming: 4 bases; junction bases outside the gene matches: 6. Germline assignment: CDR1 SGHDT and CDR2 YYEEEE. This CDR3 region has 15 residues. CDR3 in amino acids: CASRSSGRAVETQYF. The CDR3 bases are TGTGCCAGCAGATCTAGCGGGAGGGCGGTAGAGACCCAGTACTTC.

This clonotype was observed a handful of times. CDR3 amino acids: CASSLRQTEAFF. In DNA, the CDR3 is TGTGCCAGCAGTCTCCGACAGACTGAAGCTTTCTTT. The chain employs TRBV28 and TRBJ1-1; perhaps TRBD1 as D (5 bases). V lost 5 bases and J 5 bases, leaving 9 bases between the germline ends. The CDR3 has 12 amino acids. Per the germline V gene, CDR1 is MDHEN and CDR2 is SYDVKM.

J is TRBJ1-2 and V is TRBV19; D gene ambiguous. V was pared by 4 bases and J by 0 bases, with 3 bases between. Germline V lookup: CDR1 LNHDA, CDR2 SQIVND (reference sequence). The CDR3 length is 12 residues. As DNA, the CDR3 is TGTGCCAGTAGTACATCTAACTATGGCTACACCTTC. Its translation: CASSTSNYGYTF.

This clonotype has more than one count but fewer than ten. This chain uses TRBV14 with TRBJ2-1, with 7 bases fitting TRBD2. From germline, CDR1 is SGHDN and CDR2 FVKESK. The CDR3 covers 13 residues. Losses at the gene ends were 7 bases for V and 4 bases for J; bases not matched to a gene: 4. The CDR3 is CASNLRGYNEQFF. The CDR3 nucleotides read TGTGCCAGCAATCTGCGGGGGTACAATGAGCAGTTCTTC. The full variable domain, its missing parts supplied by reference TRBV14 and TRBJ2-1, is EAGVTQFPSHSVIEKGQTVTLRCDPISGHDNLYWYRRVMGKEIKFLLHFVKESKQDESGMPNNRFLAERTGGTYSTLKVQPAELEDSGVYFCASNLRGYNEQFFGPGTRLTVL.

This sequence joins TRBV2 and TRBJ2-2, with 9 bases fitting TRBD2. Germline V gene data show CDR1 as SNHLY and CDR2 as FYNNEI. The CDR3 extends over 14 amino acids. Trimming removed 8 bases from V and 4 bases from J; junction bases left unmatched: 5. CDR3 coding DNA: TGTGCCAGCGAGGCGGGAGGGACCACCGGGGAGCTGTTTTTT. It is translated as CASEAGGTTGELFF. Variable domain in full (rest from reference TRBV2 and TRBJ2-2): EPEVTQTPSHQVTQMGQEVILRCVPISNHLYFYWYRQILGQKVEFLVSFYNNEISEKSEIFDDQFSVERPDGSNFTLKIRSTKLEDSAMYFCASEAGGTTGELFFGEGSRLTVL.

This clonotype was seen ten or more times. The chain is built from TRBV5-1 and TRBJ2-2; D may be TRBD1 or TRBD2 (6 bases each). Germline V lookup: CDR1 SGHRS, CDR2 YFSETQ. Trimming removed 3 bases from V and 3 bases from J, with 15 bases in between. This CDR3 has 16 amino acids. CDR3 loop: CASSSFGGADTGELFF. CDR3 in DNA: TGCGCCAGCAGCTCTTTCGGGGGCGCCGACACCGGGGAGCTGTTTTTT.

This clonotype was detected only a few times. The chain carries TRBV11-2 and TRBJ2-2; 8 bases agree with TRBD2. After removal of 0 bases from V and 1 base from J, the junction contained 10 bases not matched to a gene. The CDR3 is 19 residues long. CDR1 and CDR2 (germline): SGHAT, FQNNGV. The CDR3 DNA reads TGTGCCAGCAGCTTAGATCAGCGGGAGATAGGAAAGAACACCGGGGAGCTGTTTTTT. Its protein is CASSLDQREIGKNTGELFF.

This clonotype showed up just a few times. This CDR3 is CASRAGTKVPDTQYF. The CDR3 DNA reads as TGTGCCAGCAGGGCCGGGACTAAAGTCCCAGATACGCAGTATTTT. V gene TRBV6-1 combines with J gene TRBJ2-3; 7 positions agree with TRBD2. Germline CDR1 reads MNHNS; CDR2 reads SASEGT. J gave up 4 bases and V 6 bases, and 10 bases lay outside the gene matches. The CDR3 runs to 15 residues.

This clonotype has only a few counts. The chain has TRBV20-1 and TRBJ1-5; 7 bases match TRBD1. V gave up 0 bases and J gave up 7 bases; unmatched junction bases: 9. CDR1 is DFQATT, CDR2 SNEGSKA, per germline (reference sequence). The CDR3 is 15 residues long. The CDR3 loop is CSARDRRGRSQPQHF. As DNA, the CDR3 is TGCAGTGCTAGAGATAGGAGGGGGCGAAGCCAGCCCCAGCATTTT.

This clonotype occurred a few times. The rearrangement links TRBV7-9 to TRBJ1-4; no firm D call. Germline V lookup: CDR1 SEHNR, CDR2 FQNEAQ (reference sequence). V was trimmed by 5 bases and J by 7 bases, leaving 5 bases between them. The length of the CDR3 is 11 residues. CDR3 bases: TGTGCCAGCAGCATCAGTGAAAAACTGTTTTTT. It encodes CASSISEKLFF.